This TCR beta chain comes out of a study of monozygotic twins with inflammatory bowel disease. TCRdb reprocessed the 5' RACE reads, with one entry per CDR3 protein and no DNA. The clone table shows 400,000 or so distinct CDR3 sequences, with the ten largest holding 2% to 3%. In the case of this clonotype: Its antigen is undetermined.

Study-wide results and caveats: The analysis did not separate different T cell subtypes.

The clonotype comes from a human donor with ulcerative colitis or Crohn's disease, or a healthy co-twin of an affected twin (not recorded which). Sample: blood.

This chain's CDR3 is CASSQTGSNQPQHF. The J gene is TRBJ1-5, the V gene TRBV6-1. Looked up from germline, CDR1 is MNHNS and CDR2 is SASEGT. The CDR3 is made up of 14 amino acids.